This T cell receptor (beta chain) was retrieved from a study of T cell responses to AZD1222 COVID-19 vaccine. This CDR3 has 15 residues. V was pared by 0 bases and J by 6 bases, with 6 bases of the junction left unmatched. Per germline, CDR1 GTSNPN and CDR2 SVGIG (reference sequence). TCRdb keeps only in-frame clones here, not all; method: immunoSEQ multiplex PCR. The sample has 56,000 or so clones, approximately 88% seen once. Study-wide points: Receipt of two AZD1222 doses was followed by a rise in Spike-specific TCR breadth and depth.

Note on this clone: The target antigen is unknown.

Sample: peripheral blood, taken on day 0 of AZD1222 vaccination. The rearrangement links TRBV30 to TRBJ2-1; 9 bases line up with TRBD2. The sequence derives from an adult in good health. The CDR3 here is CAWSVPSGEPNEQFF. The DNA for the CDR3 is TGTGCCTGGAGTGTACCTAGCGGGGAGCCCAATGAGCAGTTCTTC. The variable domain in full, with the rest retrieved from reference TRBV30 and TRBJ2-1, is SQTIHQWPATLVQPVGSPLSLECTVEGTSNPNLYWYRQAAGRGLQLLFYSVGIGQISSEVPQNLSASRPQDRQFILSSKKLLLSDSGFYLCAWSVPSGEPNEQFFGPGTRLTVL.